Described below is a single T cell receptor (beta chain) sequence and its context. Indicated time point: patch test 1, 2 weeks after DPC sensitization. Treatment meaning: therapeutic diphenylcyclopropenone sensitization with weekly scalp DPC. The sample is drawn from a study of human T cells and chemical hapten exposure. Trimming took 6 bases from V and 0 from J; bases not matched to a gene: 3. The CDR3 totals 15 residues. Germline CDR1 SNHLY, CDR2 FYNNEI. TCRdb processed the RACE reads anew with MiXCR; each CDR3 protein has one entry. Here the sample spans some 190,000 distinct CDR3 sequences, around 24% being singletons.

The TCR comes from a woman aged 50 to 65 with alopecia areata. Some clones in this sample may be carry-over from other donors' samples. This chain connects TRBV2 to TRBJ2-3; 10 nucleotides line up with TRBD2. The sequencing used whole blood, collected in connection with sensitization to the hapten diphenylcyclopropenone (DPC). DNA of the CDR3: TGTGCCAGCAGGACTAGCGGGCGTAGCACAGATACGCAGTATTTT. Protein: CASRTSGRSTDTQYF.